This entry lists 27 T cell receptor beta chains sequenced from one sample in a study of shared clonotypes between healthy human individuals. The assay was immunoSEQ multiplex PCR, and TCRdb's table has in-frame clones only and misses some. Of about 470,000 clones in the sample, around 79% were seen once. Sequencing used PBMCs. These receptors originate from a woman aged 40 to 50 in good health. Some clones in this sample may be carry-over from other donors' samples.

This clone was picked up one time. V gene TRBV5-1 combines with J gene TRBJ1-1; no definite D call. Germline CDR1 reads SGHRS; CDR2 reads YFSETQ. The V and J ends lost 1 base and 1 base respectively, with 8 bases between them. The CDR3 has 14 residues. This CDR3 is CASSLLPRNTEAFF. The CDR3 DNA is TGCGCCAGCAGCTTGTTACCGAGGAACACTGAAGCTTTCTTT.

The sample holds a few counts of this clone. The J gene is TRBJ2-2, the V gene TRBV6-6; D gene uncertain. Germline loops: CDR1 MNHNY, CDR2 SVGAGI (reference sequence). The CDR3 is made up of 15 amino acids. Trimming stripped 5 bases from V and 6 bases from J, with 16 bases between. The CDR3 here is CASSKTTEPSGELFF. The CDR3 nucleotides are TGTGCCAGCAGTAAAACGACTGAACCCTCCGGGGAGCTGTTTTTT.

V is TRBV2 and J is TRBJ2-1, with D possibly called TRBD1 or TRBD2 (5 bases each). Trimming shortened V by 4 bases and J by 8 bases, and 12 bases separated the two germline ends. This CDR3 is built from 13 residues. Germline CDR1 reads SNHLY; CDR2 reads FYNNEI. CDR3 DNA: TGTGCCAGCAGTGGCCCGGGGCGGGATGAGCAGTTCTTC. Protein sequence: CASSGPGRDEQFF. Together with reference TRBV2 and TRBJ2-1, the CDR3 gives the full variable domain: EPEVTQTPSHQVTQMGQEVILRCVPISNHLYFYWYRQILGQKVEFLVSFYNNEISEKSEIFDDQFSVERPDGSNFTLKIRSTKLEDSAMYFCASSGPGRDEQFFGPGTRLTVL.

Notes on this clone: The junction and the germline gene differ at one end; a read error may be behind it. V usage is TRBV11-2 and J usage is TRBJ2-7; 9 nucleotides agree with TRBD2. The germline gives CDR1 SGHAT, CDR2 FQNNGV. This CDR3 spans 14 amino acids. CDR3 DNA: TGTGCCAGCAACTTAGCGGGAGCCCCCAACGAGCAGTACTTC. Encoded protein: CASNLAGAPNEQYF.

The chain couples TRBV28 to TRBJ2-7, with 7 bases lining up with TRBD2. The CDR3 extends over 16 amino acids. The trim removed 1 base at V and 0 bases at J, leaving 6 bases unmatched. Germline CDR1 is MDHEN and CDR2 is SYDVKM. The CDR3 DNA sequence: TGTGCCAGCAGTTTATCTCAACGGGAGGTCTCCTACGAGCAGTACTTC. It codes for CASSLSQREVSYEQYF.

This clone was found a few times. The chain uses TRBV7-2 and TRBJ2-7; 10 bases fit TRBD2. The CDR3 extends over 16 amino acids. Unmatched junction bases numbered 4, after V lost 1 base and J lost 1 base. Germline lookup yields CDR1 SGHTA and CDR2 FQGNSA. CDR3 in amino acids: CASSLDSSGRSYEQYF. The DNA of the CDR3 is TGTGCCAGCAGCTTAGATTCTAGCGGGAGATCCTACGAGCAGTACTTC. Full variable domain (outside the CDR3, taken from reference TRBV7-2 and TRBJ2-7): GAGVSQSPSNKVTEKGKDVELRCDPISGHTALYWYRQSLGQGLEFLIYFQGNSAPDKSGLPSDRFSAERTGGSVSTLTIQRTQQEDSAVYLCASSLDSSGRSYEQYFGPGTRLTVT.

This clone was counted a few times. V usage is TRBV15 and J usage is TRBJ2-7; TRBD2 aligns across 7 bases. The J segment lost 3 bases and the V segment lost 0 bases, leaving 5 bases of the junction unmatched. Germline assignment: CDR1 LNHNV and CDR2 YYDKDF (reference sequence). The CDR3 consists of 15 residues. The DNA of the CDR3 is TGTGCCACCAGCAGAGATAGGGAGGGCCGCTACGAGCAGTACTTC. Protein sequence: CATSRDREGRYEQYF.

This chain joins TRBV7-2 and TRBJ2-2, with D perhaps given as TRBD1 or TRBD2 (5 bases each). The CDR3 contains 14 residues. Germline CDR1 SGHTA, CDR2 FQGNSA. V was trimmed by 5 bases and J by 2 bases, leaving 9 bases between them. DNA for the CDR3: TGTGCCAGCAGCCCGGGACCAAACACCGGGGAGCTGTTTTTT. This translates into CASSPGPNTGELFF.

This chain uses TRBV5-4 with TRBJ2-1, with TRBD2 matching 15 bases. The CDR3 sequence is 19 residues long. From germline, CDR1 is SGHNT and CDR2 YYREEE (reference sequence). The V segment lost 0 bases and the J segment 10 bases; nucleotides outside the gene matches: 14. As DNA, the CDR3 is TGTGCCAGCAGCTTGGATGGACTAGCGGGAGGGCTCCCTGCCAGGGAGCAGTTCTTC. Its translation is CASSLDGLAGGLPAREQFF.

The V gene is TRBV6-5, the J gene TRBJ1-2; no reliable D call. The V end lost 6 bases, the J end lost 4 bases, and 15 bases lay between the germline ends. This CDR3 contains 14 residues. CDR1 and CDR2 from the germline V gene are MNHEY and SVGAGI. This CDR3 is CASSNPGSSYGYTF. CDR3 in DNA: TGTGCCAGCAGCAATCCGGGGTCGAGCTATGGCTACACCTTC.

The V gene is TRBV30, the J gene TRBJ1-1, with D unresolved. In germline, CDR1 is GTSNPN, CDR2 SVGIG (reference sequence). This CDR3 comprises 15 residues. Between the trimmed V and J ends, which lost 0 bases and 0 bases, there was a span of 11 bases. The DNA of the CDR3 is TGTGCCTGGAGTGTACTGAAGGACCTGAACACTGAAGCTTTCTTT. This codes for CAWSVLKDLNTEAFF.

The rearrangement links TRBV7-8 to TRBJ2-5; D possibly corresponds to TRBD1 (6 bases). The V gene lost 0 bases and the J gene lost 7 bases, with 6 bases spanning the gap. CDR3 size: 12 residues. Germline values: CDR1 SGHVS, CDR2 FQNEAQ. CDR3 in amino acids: CASSLAGGTQYF. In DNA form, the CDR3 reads TGTGCCAGCAGCTTAGCAGGGGGGACCCAGTACTTC.

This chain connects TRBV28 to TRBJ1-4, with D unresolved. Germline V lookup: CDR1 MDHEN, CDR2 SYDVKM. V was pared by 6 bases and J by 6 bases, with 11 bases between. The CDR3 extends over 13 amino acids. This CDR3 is CASSFSVYEKLFF. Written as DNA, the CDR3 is TGTGCCAGCAGCTTCAGTGTTTATGAAAAACTGTTTTTT.

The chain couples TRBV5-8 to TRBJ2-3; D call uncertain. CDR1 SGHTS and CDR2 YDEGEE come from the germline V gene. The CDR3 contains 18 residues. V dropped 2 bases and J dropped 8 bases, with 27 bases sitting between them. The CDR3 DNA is TGTGCCAGCAGCTTCAATATGGCCGATCCCGCCTATTTGGGTACGCAGTATTTT. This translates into CASSFNMADPAYLGTQYF.

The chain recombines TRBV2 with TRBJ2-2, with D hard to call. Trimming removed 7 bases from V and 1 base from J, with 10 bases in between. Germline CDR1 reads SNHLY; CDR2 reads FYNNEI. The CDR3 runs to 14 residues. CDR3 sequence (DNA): TGTGCCAGCAACGAAGAGATGAACACCGGGGAGCTGTTTTTT. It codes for CASNEEMNTGELFF.

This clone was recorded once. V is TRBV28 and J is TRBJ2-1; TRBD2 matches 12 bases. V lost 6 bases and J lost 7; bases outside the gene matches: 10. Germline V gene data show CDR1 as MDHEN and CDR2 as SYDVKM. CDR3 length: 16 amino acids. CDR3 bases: TGTGCCAGCAGCCGCGCCGGGACTAGCGGGTTGAATGAGCAGTTCTTC. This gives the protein CASSRAGTSGLNEQFF.

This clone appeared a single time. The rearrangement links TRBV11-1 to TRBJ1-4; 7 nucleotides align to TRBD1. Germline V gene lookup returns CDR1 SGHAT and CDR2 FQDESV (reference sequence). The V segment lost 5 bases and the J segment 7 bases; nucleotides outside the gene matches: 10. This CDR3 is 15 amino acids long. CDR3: CASSLGTVIGEKLFF. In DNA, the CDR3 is TGTGCCAGCAGCCTCGGGACAGTTATAGGTGAAAAACTGTTTTTT. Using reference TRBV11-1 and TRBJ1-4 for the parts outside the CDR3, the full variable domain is EAEVAQSPRYKITEKSQAVAFWCDPISGHATLYWYRQILGQGPELLVQFQDESVVDDSQLPKDRFSAERLKGVDSTLKIQPAELGDSAMYLCASSLGTVIGEKLFFGSGTQLSVL.

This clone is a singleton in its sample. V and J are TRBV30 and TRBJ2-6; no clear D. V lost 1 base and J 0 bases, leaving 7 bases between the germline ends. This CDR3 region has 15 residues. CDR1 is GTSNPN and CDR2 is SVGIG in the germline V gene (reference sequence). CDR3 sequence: CAWSAISSGANVLTF. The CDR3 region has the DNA TGTGCCTGGAGTGCAATCTCCTCTGGGGCCAACGTCCTGACTTTC.

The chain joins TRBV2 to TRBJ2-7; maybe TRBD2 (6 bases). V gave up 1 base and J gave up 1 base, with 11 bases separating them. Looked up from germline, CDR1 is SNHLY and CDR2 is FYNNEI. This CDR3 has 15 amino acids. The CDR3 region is CASSEGWGESYEQYF. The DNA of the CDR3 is TGTGCCAGCAGTGAAGGTTGGGGGGAGTCCTACGAGCAGTACTTC.

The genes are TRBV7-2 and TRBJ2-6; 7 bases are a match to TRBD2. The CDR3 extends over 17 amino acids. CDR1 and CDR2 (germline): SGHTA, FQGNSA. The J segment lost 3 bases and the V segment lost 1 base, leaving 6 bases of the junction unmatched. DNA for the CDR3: TGTGCCAGCAGCTTAGTAGCGGGCGTCAGTGGGGCCAACGTCCTGACTTTC. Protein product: CASSLVAGVSGANVLTF.

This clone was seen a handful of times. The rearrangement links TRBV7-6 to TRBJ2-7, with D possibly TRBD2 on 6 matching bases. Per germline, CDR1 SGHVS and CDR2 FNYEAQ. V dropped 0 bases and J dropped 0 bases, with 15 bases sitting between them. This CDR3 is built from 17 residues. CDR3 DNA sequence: TGTGCCAGCAGCTTAGCGCCCCTGCGGGGAAGCTCCTACGAGCAGTACTTC. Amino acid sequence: CASSLAPLRGSSYEQYF.

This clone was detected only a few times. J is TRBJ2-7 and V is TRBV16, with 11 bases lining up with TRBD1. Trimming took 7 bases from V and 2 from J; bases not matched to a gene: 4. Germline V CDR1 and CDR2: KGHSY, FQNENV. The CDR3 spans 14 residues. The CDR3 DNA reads TGTGCCAGCACCCGGGACAGGGGGACCTACGAGCAGTACTTC. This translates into CASTRDRGTYEQYF.

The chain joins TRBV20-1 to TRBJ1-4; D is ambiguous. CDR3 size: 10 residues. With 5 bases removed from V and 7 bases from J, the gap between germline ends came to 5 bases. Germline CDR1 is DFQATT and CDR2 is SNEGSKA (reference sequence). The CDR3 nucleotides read TGCAGTGCTCAATTTGAAAAACTGTTTTTT. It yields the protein CSAQFEKLFF.

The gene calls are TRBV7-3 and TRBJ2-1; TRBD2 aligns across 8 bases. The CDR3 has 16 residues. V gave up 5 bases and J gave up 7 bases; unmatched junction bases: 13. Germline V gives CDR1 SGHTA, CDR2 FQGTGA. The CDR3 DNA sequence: TGTGCCAGCAGCCTCCTTGCGAGCGGGAGTGGAAATGAGCAGTTCTTC. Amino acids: CASSLLASGSGNEQFF.

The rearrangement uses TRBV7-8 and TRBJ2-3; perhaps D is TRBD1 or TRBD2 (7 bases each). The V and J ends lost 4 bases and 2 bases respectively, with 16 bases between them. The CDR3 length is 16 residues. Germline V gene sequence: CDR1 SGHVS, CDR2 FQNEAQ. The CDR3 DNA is TGTGCCAGCAGCTCGAAAGCGGGACAGAACACAGATACGCAGTATTTT. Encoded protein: CASSSKAGQNTDTQYF.

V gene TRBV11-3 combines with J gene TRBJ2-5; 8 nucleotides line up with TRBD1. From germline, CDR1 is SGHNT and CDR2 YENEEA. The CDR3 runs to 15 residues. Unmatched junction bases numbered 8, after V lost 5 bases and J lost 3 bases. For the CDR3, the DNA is TGTGCCAGCAGCCCAGGACAGGGTGGGAAAGAGACCCAGTACTTC. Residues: CASSPGQGGKETQYF.

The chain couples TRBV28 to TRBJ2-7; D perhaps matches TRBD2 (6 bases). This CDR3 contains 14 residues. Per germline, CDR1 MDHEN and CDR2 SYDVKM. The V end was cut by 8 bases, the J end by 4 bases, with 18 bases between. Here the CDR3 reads CASGPWRDQYEQYF. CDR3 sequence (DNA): TGTGCCAGCGGGCCGTGGCGGGATCAGTACGAGCAGTACTTC. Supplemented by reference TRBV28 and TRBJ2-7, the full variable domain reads DVKVTQSSRYLVKRTGEKVFLECVQDMDHENMFWYRQDPGLGLRLIYFSYDVKMKEKGDIPEGYSVSREKKERFSLILESASTNQTSMYLCASGPWRDQYEQYFGPGTRLTVT.